These T cell receptor beta chains were read from a single sample in a study of T cell responses to AZD1222 COVID-19 vaccine. Produced via immunoSEQ multiplex PCR; TCRdb's table is partial and in-frame only. Of fewer than 100,000 clones listed, about 88% are singletons. The source was peripheral blood, collected 28 days after the second AZD1222 dose. These receptors all come from an adult who received the AZD1222 COVID-19 vaccine. Each CDR3 is given with its conserved first and last residue. A D gene is named only where the DNA matches it firmly. Expanded clones are given a class, and other clones once, few, many or no size at all.

size,D,V,J,DNA,CDR3
few,TRBD1,TRBV29-1,TRBJ2-4,TGCAGCGCTTCCGGGACAGAAAACATTCAGTACTTC,CSASGTENIQYF
NA,NA,TRBV4-1,TRBJ2-7,TGCGCCAGCAGCCAAGGCGGGACTTACGAATACGAGCAGTACTTC,CASSQGGTYEYEQYF
NA,NA,TRBV18,TRBJ2-2,TGTGCCAGCTCGCCCCGTGGACTAAACACCGGGGAGCTGTTTTTT,CASSPRGLNTGELFF
NA,NA,TRBV21-1,TRBJ1-1,TGTGCCAGCAGCACCCACGGGAGGAAAGTAATGAACACTGAAGCTTTCTTT,CASSTHGRKVMNTEAFF
NA,NA,TRBV7-9,TRBJ1-2,TGTGCCAGCAGGATCTCGGGATCTAACTATGGCTACACCTTC,CASRISGSNYGYTF
once,NA,TRBV2,TRBJ1-1,TGTGCCAGCAGGCTCGACAGGAACACTGAAGCTTTCTTT,CASRLDRNTEAFF
NA,NA,TRBV28,TRBJ1-5,TGTGCCAGCAGTTTGGGAGGGGGGGGTCAGCCCCAGCATTTT,CASSLGGGGQPQHF
few,TRBD1,TRBV2,TRBJ2-2,TGTGCCAGCAACAGGGGCACCGGGGAGCTGTTTTTT,CASNRGTGELFF
NA,TRBD1,TRBV5-1,TRBJ1-5,TGCGCCAGCAGCTCGGGGACAGAAAATCAGCCCCAGCATTTT,CASSSGTENQPQHF
NA,NA,TRBV7-9,TRBJ2-2,TGTGCCAGCAGCTTAGTTCCCGGGGAGCTGTTTTTT,CASSLVPGELFF
NA,NA,TRBV12-3/TRBV12-4,TRBJ2-3,TGTGCCAGCAGCCTCACAGATACGCAGTATTTT,CASSLTDTQYF
NA,NA,TRBV10-3,TRBJ2-7,TGTGCCATCAGTGAGTCCCGGTACGAGCAGTACTTC,CAISESRYEQYF
NA,NA,TRBV20-1,TRBJ1-1,TGCAGTGCTAGTCCCTCCCAGAACACTGAAGCTTTCTTT,CSASPSQNTEAFF
NA,TRBD2,TRBV7-6,TRBJ2-1,TGTGCCAGCAGCTCCTCGGGACTAGCGGACTACAATGAGCAGTTCTTC,CASSSSGLADYNEQFF
NA,TRBD1,TRBV4-1,TRBJ1-2,TGCGCCAGCAGCCAGACAGGGGCCTATGGCTACACCTTC,CASSQTGAYGYTF
NA,NA,TRBV6-5,TRBJ1-2,TGTGCCAGCAGTTACTCGAGGGGTGGCTACACCTTC,CASSYSRGGYTF
NA,NA,TRBV6-2/TRBV6-3,TRBJ2-7,TGTGCCAGCAGCCAGGGGGGGCGTTACGAGCAGTACTTC,CASSQGGRYEQYF
NA,NA,TRBV27,TRBJ1-1,TGTGCCAGCAGTTTAATAGGAAGCACTGAAGCTTTCTTT,CASSLIGSTEAFF
NA,NA,TRBV9,TRBJ2-3,TGTGCCAGCAGCCCCCTGAGTGAAATCTACCCCACAGATACGCAGTATTTT,CASSPLSEIYPTDTQYF
NA,TRBD1,TRBV24-1,TRBJ1-4,TGTGCCACCAGTGATTCTCCCGGACAGGCAACTAATGAAAAACTGTTTTTT,CATSDSPGQATNEKLFF
NA,TRBD2,TRBV2,TRBJ2-7,TGTGCCAGCAGGGCTAGCGGGAGCTCCCCCTACGAGCAGTACTTC,CASRASGSSPYEQYF
NA,TRBD1,TRBV3-1/TRBV3-2,TRBJ1-4,TGTGCCAGCAGCCAGTCCGGGACAGGGGCGGGAAAACTGTTTTTT,CASSQSGTGAGKLFF
large,TRBD2,TRBV27,TRBJ2-2,TGTGCCAGCAGACCCACTAGCGGGGGGCGCACCGGGGAGCTGTTTTTT,CASRPTSGGRTGELFF
NA,NA,TRBV5-1,TRBJ1-5,TGCGCCAGCAGCTTGCTGGCAGGGGCCAATCAGCCCCAGCATTTT,CASSLLAGANQPQHF
NA,NA,TRBV27,TRBJ2-5,TGTGCCAGCAGTCTTCAAGTGGGTCCACAAGAGACCCAGTACTTC,CASSLQVGPQETQYF
NA,NA,TRBV7-9,TRBJ1-2,TGTGCCAGCAGCTATGAGGACAGTGGCTATGGCTACACCTTC,CASSYEDSGYGYTF
NA,NA,TRBV5-4,TRBJ1-1,TGTGCCAGCAGCCGGACGGGATTGAACACTGAAGCTTTCTTT,CASSRTGLNTEAFF
few,NA,TRBV11-2,TRBJ2-7,TGTGCCAGCAGCTTAGCACCGAGGGTTTCCCTAGGGGAGCAGTACTTC,CASSLAPRVSLGEQYF
NA,NA,TRBV7-2,TRBJ2-1,TGTGCCAGCAGCCCAGCGGTGGGTTCAGCCTACAATGAGCAGTTCTTC,CASSPAVGSAYNEQFF
few,NA,TRBV11-2,TRBJ1-1,TGTGCCAGCAGCTCCCTCGGATCGGGGAACACTGAAGCTTTCTTT,CASSSLGSGNTEAFF
NA,NA,TRBV5-6,TRBJ2-7,TGTGCCAGCAGCTTCGAAAACAGGGTGGACGAGCAGTACTTC,CASSFENRVDEQYF
NA,NA,TRBV5-1,TRBJ1-2,TGCGCCACTACCCCGGGGGGCGCGACTAACTATGGCTACACCTTC,CATTPGGATNYGYTF
few,NA,TRBV5-6,TRBJ2-7,TGTGCCAGCAGCCTGGGGACGGAAGGGCCTTACGAGCAGTACTTC,CASSLGTEGPYEQYF
NA,TRBD2,TRBV2,TRBJ2-1,TGTGCCAGCAGTGAATGGGCGGGGGGTCACTACAATGAGCAGTTCTTC,CASSEWAGGHYNEQFF
NA,NA,TRBV18,TRBJ2-1,TGTGCCAGCTCACCACTGGAGGCCGGGTACCGCGGTGAGCAGTTCTTC,CASSPLEAGYRGEQFF
NA,TRBD2,TRBV14,TRBJ2-3,TGTGCCAGCAGCCAGTTACTAGCGGGGGGGCCACATACGCAGTATTTT,CASSQLLAGGPHTQYF
few,NA,TRBV5-6,TRBJ1-2,TGTGCCAGCACCATAGGAGGCGGGAGATTCTATGGCTACACCTTC,CASTIGGGRFYGYTF
NA,TRBD1,TRBV6-5,TRBJ1-1,TGTGCCAGCACCAAAGGTGGGACAGCGAACACTGAAGCTTTCTTT,CASTKGGTANTEAFF
NA,NA,TRBV7-6,TRBJ1-4,TGTGCCAGCAGCCCGCTCTCAGGGCTCGATGAAAAACTGTTTTTT,CASSPLSGLDEKLFF
NA,NA,TRBV10-1,TRBJ1-3,TGCGCCAGCAGTGAGTCGTCTAGACCTGGAAACACCATATATTTT,CASSESSRPGNTIYF
NA,NA,TRBV5-1,TRBJ1-2,TGCGCCAGCAGCTTGGCCTTTTCTGGGGGAGATGGCTACACCTTC,CASSLAFSGGDGYTF